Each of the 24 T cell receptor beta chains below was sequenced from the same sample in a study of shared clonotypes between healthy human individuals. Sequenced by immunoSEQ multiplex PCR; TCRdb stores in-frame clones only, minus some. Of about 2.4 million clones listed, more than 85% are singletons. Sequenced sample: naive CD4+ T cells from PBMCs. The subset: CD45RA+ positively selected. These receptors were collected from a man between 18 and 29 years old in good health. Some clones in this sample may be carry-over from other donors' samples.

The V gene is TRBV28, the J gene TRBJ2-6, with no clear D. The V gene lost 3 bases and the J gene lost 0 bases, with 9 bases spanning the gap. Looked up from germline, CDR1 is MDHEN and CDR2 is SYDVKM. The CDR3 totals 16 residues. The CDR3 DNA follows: TGTGCCAGCAGTTTCGGATTAAGCTCTGGGGCCAACGTCCTGACTTTC. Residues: CASSFGLSSGANVLTF. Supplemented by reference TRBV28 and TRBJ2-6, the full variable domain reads DVKVTQSSRYLVKRTGEKVFLECVQDMDHENMFWYRQDPGLGLRLIYFSYDVKMKEKGDIPEGYSVSREKKERFSLILESASTNQTSMYLCASSFGLSSGANVLTFGAGSRLTVL.

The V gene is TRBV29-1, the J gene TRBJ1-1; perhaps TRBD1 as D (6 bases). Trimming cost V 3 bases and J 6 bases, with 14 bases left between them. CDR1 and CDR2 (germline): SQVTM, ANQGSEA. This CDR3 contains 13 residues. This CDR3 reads CSVDRGTASEAFF. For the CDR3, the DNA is TGCAGCGTTGATAGGGGGACGGCTTCTGAAGCTTTCTTT. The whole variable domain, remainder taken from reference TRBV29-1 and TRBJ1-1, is SAVISQKPSRDICQRGTSLTIQCQVDSQVTMMFWYRQQPGQSLTLIATANQGSEATYESGFVIDKFPISRPNLTFSTLTVSNMSPEDSSIYLCSVDRGTASEAFFGQGTRLTVV.

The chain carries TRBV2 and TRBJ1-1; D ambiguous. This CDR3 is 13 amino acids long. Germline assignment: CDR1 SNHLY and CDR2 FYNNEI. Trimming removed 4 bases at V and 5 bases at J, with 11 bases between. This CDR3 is CASSAGRQTEAFF. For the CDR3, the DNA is TGTGCCAGCAGTGCCGGACGGCAAACTGAAGCTTTCTTT.

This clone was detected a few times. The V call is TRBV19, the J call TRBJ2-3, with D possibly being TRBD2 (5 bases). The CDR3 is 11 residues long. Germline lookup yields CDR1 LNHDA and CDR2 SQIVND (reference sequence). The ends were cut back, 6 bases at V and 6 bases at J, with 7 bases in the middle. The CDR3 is CASRLGDTQYF. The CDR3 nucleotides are TGTGCCAGTAGACTAGGGGATACGCAGTATTTT.

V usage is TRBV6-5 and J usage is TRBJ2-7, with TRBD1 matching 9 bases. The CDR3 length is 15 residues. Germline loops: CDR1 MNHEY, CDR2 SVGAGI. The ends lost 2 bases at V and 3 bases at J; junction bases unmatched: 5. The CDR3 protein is CASSYAGQGNYEQYF. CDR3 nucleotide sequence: TGTGCCAGCAGTTACGCGGGACAGGGAAACTACGAGCAGTACTTC.

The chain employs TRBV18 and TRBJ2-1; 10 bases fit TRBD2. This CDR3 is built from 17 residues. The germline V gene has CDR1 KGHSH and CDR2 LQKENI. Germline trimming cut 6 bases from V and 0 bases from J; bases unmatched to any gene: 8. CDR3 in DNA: TGTGCCAGCTCTTCGATTAGCGGGAGGACCTCCTACAATGAGCAGTTCTTC. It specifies CASSSISGRTSYNEQFF. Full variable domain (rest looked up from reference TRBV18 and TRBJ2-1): NAGVMQNPRHLVRRRGQEARLRCSPMKGHSHVYWYRQLPEEGLKFMVYLQKENIIDESGMPKERFSAEFPKEGPSILRIQQVVRGDSAAYFCASSSISGRTSYNEQFFGPGTRLTVL.

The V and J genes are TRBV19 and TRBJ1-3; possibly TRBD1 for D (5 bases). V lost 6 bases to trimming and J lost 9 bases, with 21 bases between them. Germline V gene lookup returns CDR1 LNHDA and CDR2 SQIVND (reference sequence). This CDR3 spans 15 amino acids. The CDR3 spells CASSANRPIFSTIYF. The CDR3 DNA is TGTGCCAGTAGCGCGAACAGGCCCATCTTCTCCACCATATATTTT.

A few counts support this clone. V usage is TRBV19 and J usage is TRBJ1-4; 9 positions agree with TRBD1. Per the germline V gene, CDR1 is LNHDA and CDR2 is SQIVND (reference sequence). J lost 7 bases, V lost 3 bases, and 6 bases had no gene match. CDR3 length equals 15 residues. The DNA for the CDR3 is TGTGCCAGTAGTATCGGGGGACAGGGTCGTGAAAAACTGTTTTTT. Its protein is CASSIGGQGREKLFF.

In DNA, the CDR3 is TGTGCCAGCAGCCTCCCCTTTTCGTCAGTAGCTAACTATGGCTACACCTTC. Protein: CASSLPFSSVANYGYTF. The gene calls are TRBV7-9 and TRBJ1-2; no clear D. This CDR3 comprises 17 residues. CDR1 SEHNR and CDR2 FQNEAQ come from the germline V gene (reference sequence). Trimming shortened V by 5 bases and J by 0 bases, and 19 bases separated the two germline ends.

CDR3 nucleotides: TGCGCCAGCAGCCAAGCTTCGGCGGGAGTAGGCTACGAGCAGTACTTC. Its translation: CASSQASAGVGYEQYF. The chain employs TRBV4-1 and TRBJ2-5; 7 bases map to TRBD2. The end of the DNA fits TRBJ2-7 better, so the J call may be wrong. The CDR3 spans 16 residues. Germline assignment: CDR1 MGHRA and CDR2 YSYEKL.

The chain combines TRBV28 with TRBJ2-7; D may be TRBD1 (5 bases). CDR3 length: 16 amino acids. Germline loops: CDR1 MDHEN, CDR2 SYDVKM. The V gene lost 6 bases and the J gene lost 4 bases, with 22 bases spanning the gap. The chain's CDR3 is CASSPNRWQETYEQYF. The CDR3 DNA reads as TGTGCCAGCAGCCCAAACAGGTGGCAGGAAACTTACGAGCAGTACTTC.

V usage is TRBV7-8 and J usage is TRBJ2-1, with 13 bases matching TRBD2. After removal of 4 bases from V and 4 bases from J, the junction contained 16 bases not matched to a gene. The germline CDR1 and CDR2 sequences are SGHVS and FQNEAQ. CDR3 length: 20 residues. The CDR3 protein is CASSSPPGTSGMGNYNEQFF. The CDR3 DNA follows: TGTGCCAGCAGCTCCCCTCCCGGGACTAGCGGGATGGGAAATTACAATGAGCAGTTCTTC.

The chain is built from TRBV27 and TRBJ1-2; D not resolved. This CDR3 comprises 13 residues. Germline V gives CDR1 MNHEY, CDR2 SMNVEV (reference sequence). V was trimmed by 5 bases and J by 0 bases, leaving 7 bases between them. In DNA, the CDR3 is TGTGCCAGCAGTGGCCCAGCTAACTATGGCTACACCTTC. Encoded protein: CASSGPANYGYTF.

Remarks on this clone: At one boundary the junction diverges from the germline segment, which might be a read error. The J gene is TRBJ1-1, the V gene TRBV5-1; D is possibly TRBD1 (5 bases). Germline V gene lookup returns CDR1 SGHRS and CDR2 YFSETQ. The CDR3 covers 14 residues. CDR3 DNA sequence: TGCGCCAGCAACTTGGGACCGACGAACACTGAAGCTTTCTTT. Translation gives CASNLGPTNTEAFF.

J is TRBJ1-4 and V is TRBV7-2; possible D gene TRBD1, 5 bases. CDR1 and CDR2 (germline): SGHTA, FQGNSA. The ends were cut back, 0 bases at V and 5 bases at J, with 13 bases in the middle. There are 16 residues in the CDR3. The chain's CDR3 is CASSLAPVRGNEKLFF. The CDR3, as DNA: TGTGCCAGCAGCTTAGCCCCCGTTAGGGGAAATGAAAAACTGTTTTTT. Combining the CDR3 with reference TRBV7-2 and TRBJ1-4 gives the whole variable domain GAGVSQSPSNKVTEKGKDVELRCDPISGHTALYWYRQSLGQGLEFLIYFQGNSAPDKSGLPSDRFSAERTGGSVSTLTIQRTQQEDSAVYLCASSLAPVRGNEKLFFGSGTQLSVL.

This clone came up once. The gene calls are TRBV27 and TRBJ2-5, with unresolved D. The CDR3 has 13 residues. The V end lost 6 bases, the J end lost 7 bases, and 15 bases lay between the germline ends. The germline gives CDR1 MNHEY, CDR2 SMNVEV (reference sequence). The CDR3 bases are TGTGCCAGCAGGAAAACCTCATTTGGGACCCAGTACTTC. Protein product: CASRKTSFGTQYF.

The CDR3 DNA sequence: TGTGCCAGCTCACTTGGAGCGGGGGCCGGCACCGGGGAGCTGTTTTTT. Its translation is CASSLGAGAGTGELFF. The gene calls are TRBV18 and TRBJ2-2; 8 bases line up with TRBD2. The trim removed 4 bases at V and 4 bases at J, leaving 8 bases unmatched. The CDR3 loop spans 16 amino acids. Germline V gene sequence: CDR1 KGHSH, CDR2 LQKENI.

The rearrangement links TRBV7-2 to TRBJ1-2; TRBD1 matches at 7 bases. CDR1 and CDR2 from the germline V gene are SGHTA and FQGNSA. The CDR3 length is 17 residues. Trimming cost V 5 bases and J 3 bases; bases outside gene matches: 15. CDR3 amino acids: CASSPGDSRSFYYGYTF. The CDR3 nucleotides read TGTGCCAGCAGCCCTGGGGACAGCCGATCCTTTTACTATGGCTACACCTTC.

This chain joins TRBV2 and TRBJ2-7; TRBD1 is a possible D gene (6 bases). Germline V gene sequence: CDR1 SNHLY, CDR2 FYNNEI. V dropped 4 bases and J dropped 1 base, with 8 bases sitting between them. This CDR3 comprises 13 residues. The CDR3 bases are TGTGCCAGCAGTGGGGGGCCTTCCTACGAGCAGTACTTC. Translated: CASSGGPSYEQYF.

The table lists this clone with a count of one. As DNA, the CDR3 is TGTGCCAGCAGCTCAGGGGCCGTAGCGGGAGGGACCGGGGAGCTGTTTTTT. This encodes CASSSGAVAGGTGELFF. The gene calls are TRBV7-2 and TRBJ2-2, with 11 bases identical to TRBD2. This CDR3 is 17 amino acids long. Germline lookup yields CDR1 SGHTA and CDR2 FQGNSA. With 4 bases clipped from V and 5 bases from J, the junction kept 9 bases outside the gene matches.

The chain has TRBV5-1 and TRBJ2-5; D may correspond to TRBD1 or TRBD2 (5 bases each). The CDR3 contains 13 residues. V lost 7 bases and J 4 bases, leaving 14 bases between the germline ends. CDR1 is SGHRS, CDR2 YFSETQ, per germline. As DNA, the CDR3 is TGCGCCAGCCGGGGCCTAGCAGGAGAGACCCAGTACTTC. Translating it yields CASRGLAGETQYF.

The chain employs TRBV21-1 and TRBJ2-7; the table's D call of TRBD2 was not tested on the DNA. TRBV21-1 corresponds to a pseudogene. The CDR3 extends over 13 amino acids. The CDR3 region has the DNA TGTGCCAGCAGATGCGTCTACGTGAACGAGCAGTACTTC. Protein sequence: CASRCVYVNEQYF.

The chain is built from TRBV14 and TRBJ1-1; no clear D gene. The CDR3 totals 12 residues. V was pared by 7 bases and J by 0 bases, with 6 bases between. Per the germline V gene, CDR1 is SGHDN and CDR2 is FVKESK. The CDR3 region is CASISLNTEAFF. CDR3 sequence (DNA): TGTGCCAGCATCAGTCTGAACACTGAAGCTTTCTTT. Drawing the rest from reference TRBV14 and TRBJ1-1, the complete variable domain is EAGVTQFPSHSVIEKGQTVTLRCDPISGHDNLYWYRRVMGKEIKFLLHFVKESKQDESGMPNNRFLAERTGGTYSTLKVQPAELEDSGVYFCASISLNTEAFFGQGTRLTVV.

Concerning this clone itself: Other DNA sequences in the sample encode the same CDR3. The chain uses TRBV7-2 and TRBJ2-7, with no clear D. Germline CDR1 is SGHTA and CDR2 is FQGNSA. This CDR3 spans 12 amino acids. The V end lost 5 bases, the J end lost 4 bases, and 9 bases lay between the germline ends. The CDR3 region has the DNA TGTGCCAGCAGCCTGGCGACGTACGAGCAGTACTTC. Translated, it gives CASSLATYEQYF.